This T cell receptor (beta chain) was identified during a study of blood T cell repertoires in COVID-19 (dated by TCRdb to 2019 to 2021). With respect to the entire study: Samples from collaborators originated in the United States, Italy and Spain and spanned both the acute and convalescent phases of COVID-19. The repertoires were released in a freely available public database meant as a resource for research on the immune response to SARS-CoV-2. Samples were obtained from the ongoing ImmuneRACE study (first 160 participants) and from some 1,200 subjects provided by 6 global collaborators. Subjects who had been exposed to COVID-19, were actively infected with it, or had recovered from it provided the deeply sampled blood TCRbeta repertoires that made up the dataset. Where HLA class I and class II types were available, the types were taken from metadata supplied by the sample provider, not from assay-based typing. A de-identified subject ID, COVID-19 status, age in years and sex were almost always included in the sample metadata. The material from the prospective study consisted of cDNA or gDNA derived from T cells, B-cell-depleted T cells, or PBMCs. Results and caveats for the whole study, not just this receptor: The quantity of clinical and demographic metadata differed by source and by participant and was supplied without curation.

CDR1 and CDR2 are read off the germline V gene as MNHEY and SVGAGI. V loses 7 bases, J loses 6 bases, and the germline ends lie 11 bases apart. The CDR3 measures 12 amino acids from cysteine to phenylalanine. Here the CDR3 DNA is all that survives: 36 bases in frame from base 1. The immunoSEQ Assay, a bias-controlled multiplex PCR, was used to amplify TCRbeta CDR3 regions from genomic DNA. On the study's bioinformatics: Nucleated cell counts per sample were estimated from amplification of reference gene primers within the assay. To quantify the absolute abundance of each unique TCRbeta CDR3 rearrangement, sequence reads were collapsed and filtered. For each sample, productive Simpson clonality was calculated by taking the square root of Simpson's diversity index across productive rearrangements. TCRdb re-hosts the immuneACCESS table, in-frame sequences only. Its copies lack some clones; in the studies checked, an unresolved V gene accounts for under half of them, and the cause for the rest is not known. V and J calls and clone size come straight from that table; D and trimming were deduced from the DNA. The sample table shows approximately 97,000 clones, and about 85% are seen once. Jointly, the top ten make up roughly 37% of the sample.

Collaborating institutions collected whole blood in K2EDTA tubes following their own protocols. For TCRbeta analysis, collaborators shipped samples in one of three forms: frozen whole blood, isolated PBMCs, or DNA extracted from either of those sample types. This clone has just one count. It has no known antigen specificity. Base qualities were left out, and no much larger clone turns up one base away. This chain joins TRBV6-5 to TRBJ2-3; the D gene cannot be resolved reliably. The sequence came from a man aged 80 or over with acute or convalescent COVID-19. The source material was peripheral blood. The nucleotide sequence reads as follows: TGTGCCAGCAAAGATTCCGGGGATACGCAGTATTTT. This encodes CASKDSGDTQYF.